The present entry profiles one TCR beta chain with its context. With V trimmed by 5 bases and J by 6 bases, 4 bases remained unmatched. The CDR3 has 13 residues. CDR1 is SGHRS and CDR2 is YFSETQ in the germline V gene. This specimen belongs to a study of blood T cell repertoires in COVID-19. The wider study: The United States, Italy and Spain provided the acute and convalescent COVID-19 samples. The analysed material was cDNA or gDNA that came from T cells, B-cell-depleted T cells, or PBMCs.

Per the study methods: Amplification of reference gene primers provided the estimated nucleated cell counts. The table came from immunoSEQ multiplex PCR; TCRdb's copy has only in-frame clones and leaves some out. That table furnishes V, J and clone size, whereas the DNA furnished D and trimming. The sample records 140,000 to 150,000 clones, 80% being singletons. This chain uses TRBV5-1 with TRBJ2-1; TRBD2 matches at 8 bases. Sequences were obtained from peripheral blood. This TCR was recovered from an older man who had recovered from COVID-19. The CDR3 reads CASRTSAANEQFF. CDR3 coding DNA: TGCGCCAGCAGGACTAGCGCCGCCAATGAGCAGTTCTTC.